This TCR beta chain was captured by sequencing in a study of shared clonotypes between healthy human individuals. TCRdb's table, derived via immunoSEQ multiplex PCR, lists solely in-frame clones and lacks some. The sample carries just over 2,000,000 clones, about 95% recorded once. Naive CD8 cells lacked CD45RO, underwent positive selection for CCR7 and left out terminally differentiated effector memory CD45RA+ cells. CDR3 length equals 12 residues. Trimming cost V 4 bases and J 12 bases, with 13 bases left between them. Per germline, CDR1 SGHDN and CDR2 FVKESK. The rearrangement joins TRBV14 to TRBJ2-1; D is unclear. Sequencing was performed on naive CD8+ T cells sorted from blood. The clonotype originates from a man in his late teens or twenties in good health. The CDR3 loop is CASSRDTLGQFF. The CDR3 nucleotides read TGTGCCAGCAGCCGGGATACGTTAGGGCAGTTCTTC.